The 21 T cell receptor beta chains below were found in one sample sequenced in a study of T cells in Graves' hyperthyroidism and ophthalmopathy. From RNA transcripts, TCR beta CDR3 regions were amplified. The HTBI primer set drove a first-round RT-PCR of the TCR CDR3. Via MiXCR, TCRdb re-called the multiplex PCR reads, giving one row per CDR3 protein. The sample holds 360,000 or so distinct CDR3 sequences, 15% to 20% seen once. Sequenced input: blood. All receptors come from a woman younger than 35 with Graves' hyperthyroidism.

This clonotype was recorded at least ten times. The chain combines TRBV11-2 with TRBJ2-7; D is uncertain. Germline CDR1 reads SGHAT; CDR2 reads FQNNGV. Deletions cut 3 bases from V and 2 bases from J, with 11 bases between. There are 14 residues in the CDR3. The CDR3 region has the DNA TGTGCCAGCAGCTTGGGGTGGCGGCCCTACGAGCAGTACTTC. Protein: CASSLGWRPYEQYF.

The rearrangement uses TRBV6-1 and TRBJ2-7; 8 positions match TRBD2. Germline CDR1 is MNHNS and CDR2 is SASEGT. With V trimmed by 3 bases and J by 9 bases, 7 bases remained unmatched. The CDR3 sequence is 13 residues long. The CDR3: CASSETSESGQYF. CDR3 bases: TGTGCCAGCAGTGAGACTAGCGAATCGGGGCAGTACTTC.

Ten or more counts support this clonotype. This chain joins TRBV27 and TRBJ1-5; D is ambiguous. CDR3 length equals 15 residues. V lost 5 bases and J lost 3, with 14 bases in between. CDR1 is MNHEY, CDR2 SMNVEV, per germline (reference sequence). The CDR3 DNA reads as TGTGCCAGCAGTCGACGGGTGGCAGACAATCAGCCCCAGCATTTT. As protein: CASSRRVADNQPQHF.

This clonotype was found a few times. This rearrangement joins TRBV20-1 to TRBJ2-5, with D perhaps TRBD1 or TRBD2 (6 bases each). The germline V gene encodes CDR1 DFQATT and CDR2 SNEGSKA (reference sequence). V was clipped by 1 base and J by 5 bases, with 14 bases between them. CDR3 length: 14 residues. CDR3 sequence reads: CSARGTMRGETQYF. Written as DNA, the CDR3 is TGCAGTGCTAGAGGGACTATGAGGGGGGAGACCCAGTACTTC.

This clonotype was observed many times. This chain uses TRBV11-3 with TRBJ2-5, with TRBD2 identical over 11 bases. CDR1 and CDR2 from the germline V gene are SGHNT and YENEEA. CDR3 length: 15 residues. The trim removed 4 bases at V and 5 bases at J, leaving 6 bases unmatched. CDR3 in DNA: TGTGCCAGCAGCTCCTCCGGGACTAGCGGTGAGACCCAGTACTTC. It encodes CASSSSGTSGETQYF.

This clonotype has ten or more counts. The CDR3 sequence: CSVARLDRGKGYTF. The CDR3 coding sequence is TGCAGCGTTGCTCGACTAGACAGGGGAAAAGGCTACACCTTC. The chain couples TRBV29-1 to TRBJ1-2; 8 positions match TRBD1. This CDR3 is built from 14 residues. V trimming: 4 bases; J trimming: 8 bases; junction bases outside the gene matches: 12. Looked up from germline, CDR1 is SQVTM and CDR2 is ANQGSEA.

This clonotype was seen ten or more times. The CDR3 DNA sequence: TGCAGTGCGGGAGGCGTAGATCAGCCCCAGCATTTT. It yields the protein CSAGGVDQPQHF. J is TRBJ1-5 and V is TRBV20-1; no firm D call. CDR1 is DFQATT, CDR2 SNEGSKA, per germline (reference sequence). The CDR3 is 12 amino acids. V was cut by 6 bases and J by 5 bases, with 11 bases left in between.

Many counts were recorded for this clonotype. The CDR3 does not end in the conserved phenylalanine or tryptophan, so this is likely a read error. The chain has TRBV20-1 and TRBJ1-2; 7 bases are a match to TRBD1. The CDR3 runs to 11 residues. Per the germline V gene, CDR1 is DFQATT and CDR2 is SNEGSKA (reference sequence). CDR3 DNA: TGCAGGGCAGGGGGGAACTATGGCTACACCCTC. It is translated as CRAGGNYGYTL.

This clonotype was seen ten or more times. The chain carries TRBV5-1 and TRBJ1-5, with D possibly TRBD1 on 5 matching bases. Germline CDR1 SGHRS, CDR2 YFSETQ. Trimming shortened V by 2 bases and J by 1 base, and 16 bases separated the two germline ends. CDR3 length: 17 amino acids. This CDR3 is CASSFGGYKDSNQPQHF. The DNA of the CDR3 is TGCGCCAGCAGCTTCGGGGGTTACAAGGACAGCAATCAGCCCCAGCATTTT.

This clonotype was recorded at least ten times. This rearrangement joins TRBV27 to TRBJ2-5, with 12 bases aligning to TRBD2. Germline V gene sequence: CDR1 MNHEY, CDR2 SMNVEV (reference sequence). Unmatched junction bases numbered 9, after V lost 5 bases and J lost 2 bases. The CDR3 is made up of 17 amino acids. CDR3 amino acids: CASSPEPGLAGQETQYF. CDR3 in DNA: TGTGCCAGCAGTCCAGAACCAGGACTAGCGGGGCAAGAGACCCAGTACTTC.

This clonotype was detected only once. The chain has TRBV6-1 and TRBJ2-7; no definite D call. The CDR3 extends over 15 amino acids. Germline CDR1 MNHNS, CDR2 SASEGT. Deletions cut 4 bases from V and 2 bases from J, with 15 bases between. The CDR3 sequence is CASSVPTVPTYEQYF. Here the CDR3 DNA reads TGTGCCAGCAGTGTCCCCACTGTACCGACCTACGAGCAGTACTTC.

This clonotype has a count of ten or more. The genes are TRBV6-5 and TRBJ1-1; TRBD1 might be the D (5 bases). The germline V and J ends were trimmed by 6 bases and 0 bases, with 11 bases remaining between them. Germline V gives CDR1 MNHEY, CDR2 SVGAGI. This CDR3 contains 14 residues. The CDR3 DNA reads as TGTGCCAGCAGCTATGGACACATGAACACTGAAGCTTTCTTT. Protein product: CASSYGHMNTEAFF.

Regarding this clonotype: The junction and the germline gene differ at one end; a read error may be behind it. This chain joins TRBV7-9 and TRBJ1-5; D ambiguous. Germline-derived CDR1 and CDR2 are SEHNR and FQNEAQ (reference sequence). The CDR3 runs 14 residues. The CDR3: CASSLTGSNQPKHF. In DNA form, the CDR3 reads TGTGCCAGCAGCTTAACGGGAAGCAATCAGCCCAAGCATTTT.

The chain combines TRBV28 with TRBJ2-5, with a possible D match to TRBD1 (6 bases). Germline assignment: CDR1 MDHEN and CDR2 SYDVKM. The CDR3 is 15 amino acids. Deletions cut 5 bases from V and 5 bases from J, with 18 bases between. The CDR3, as DNA: TGTGCCAGCAGTCTACATCAACAGGGAAGGGAGACCCAGTACTTC. Translating gives CASSLHQQGRETQYF.

The chain has TRBV5-4 and TRBJ2-7; D not resolved. The CDR3 is 14 amino acids. Germline V gene sequence: CDR1 SGHNT, CDR2 YYREEE (reference sequence). The V gene lost 3 bases and the J gene lost 2 bases, with 12 bases spanning the gap. The CDR3 region has the DNA TGTGCCAGCAGCTCTTTTCGACCTCCCTACGAGCAGTACTTC. Its protein product is CASSSFRPPYEQYF.

In regard to this clonotype: As the CDR3 is not closed by the conserved phenylalanine or tryptophan, this likely results from a read error. The rearrangement links TRBV6-1 to TRBJ1-2; D call uncertain. The germline CDR1 and CDR2 sequences are MNHNS and SASEGT. V dropped 6 bases and J dropped 1 base, with 12 bases sitting between them. This CDR3 is built from 14 residues. CDR3 bases: TGTGCCAGCAGGCCTGGGGAGGGTAACTATGGCTACACCTAC. Residues: CASRPGEGNYGYTY.

This clonotype was detected ten times or more. The chain employs TRBV6-5 and TRBJ1-6; no clear D gene. V lost 4 bases, J lost 6 bases, and 22 bases lay in between. In germline, CDR1 is MNHEY, CDR2 SVGAGI. The CDR3 has 18 amino acids. CDR3 loop: CASSFDFITSGGNSPLHF. The CDR3 DNA sequence: TGTGCCAGCAGTTTCGACTTCATCACATCGGGTGGTAATTCACCCCTCCACTTT.

This clonotype was observed many times. Its ends do not fully match the called genes, so a read error is possible. This chain links TRBV5-1 with TRBJ1-1; 8 bases are shared with TRBD1. Germline CDR1 reads SGHRS; CDR2 reads YFSETQ. CDR3 length equals 14 residues. The CDR3 DNA sequence: TGTGCCAGCAGCTTATCAGGGGGCTACACTGAAGCTTTCTTT. As protein: CASSLSGGYTEAFF.

The sample holds a few counts of this clonotype. The rearrangement links TRBV4-2 to TRBJ1-3, with D possibly TRBD1 on 5 matching bases. This CDR3 has 15 residues. CDR1 is LGHNA, CDR2 YNFKEQ, per germline. With 1 base removed from V and 0 bases from J, the gap between germline ends came to 7 bases. The CDR3 sequence is CASSQGGNSGNTIYF. The CDR3 DNA is TGTGCCAGCAGCCAAGGGGGGAACTCTGGAAACACCATATATTTT.

This clonotype came up many times. The chain joins TRBV7-2 to TRBJ1-1; no reliable D call. The ends were cut back, 5 bases at V and 1 base at J, with 8 bases in the middle. The germline gives CDR1 SGHTA, CDR2 FQGNSA. This CDR3 is built from 13 residues. CDR3 amino acids: CASSAAPNTEAFF. CDR3 sequence (DNA): TGTGCCAGCAGCGCCGCCCCGAACACTGAAGCTTTCTTT. Full variable domain (remainder filled in from reference TRBV7-2 and TRBJ1-1): GAGVSQSPSNKVTEKGKDVELRCDPISGHTALYWYRQSLGQGLEFLIYFQGNSAPDKSGLPSDRFSAERTGGSVSTLTIQRTQQEDSAVYLCASSAAPNTEAFFGQGTRLTVV.

In this sample, this clonotype turned up many times. This chain links TRBV15 with TRBJ1-5; maybe TRBD1 (6 bases). The CDR3 runs to 17 residues. The germline V gene encodes CDR1 LNHNV and CDR2 YYDKDF (reference sequence). Trimming took off 4 bases at V and 1 base at J, with 17 bases between the two ends. The DNA of the CDR3 is TGTGCCACCAGCACCCGACGGCCGGGGGCAAGCAATCAGCCCCAGCATTTT. Amino acids: CATSTRRPGASNQPQHF.